This TCR beta chain was documented in a study of blood T cells in healthy people across ages. It was with a sample-barcoded 5' primer and a J-beta primer mix that a second PCR of about 7 to 12 cycles was run. A tag from a template-switch adaptor with 12 random nucleotides marked each cDNA molecule. TCRdb reanalysed the 5' RACE reads using MiXCR and keeps one entry per CDR3 protein. Altogether around 650,000 distinct CDR3 sequences are present, about 34% being singletons, with the ten largest covering less than 20%. Investigators took roughly 9.5 milliliters of peripheral blood from every donor. A note on this clonotype: Its target is not known.

Germline V gives CDR1 LNHDA, CDR2 SQIVND (reference sequence). The CDR3 covers 14 residues. V was clipped by 3 bases and J by 3 bases, with 9 bases between them. Study outcomes and limitations: It was held that diversity estimates obtained from one million T cells represented underestimates. Naive CD4+ cells and diversity were both higher in long-lived donors than in aged donors.

The TCR originated in a woman older than 75 in good health. The chain uses TRBV19 and TRBJ1-5; a possible D gene is TRBD1 (5 bases). Sequenced input: blood. In DNA form, the CDR3 reads TGTGCCAGTAGTATTCAGGGCTTCAATCAGCCCCAGCATTTT. Its translation is CASSIQGFNQPQHF.